The sequence of this TCR beta chain was determined in a study of identical twins. This clonotype has a handful of counts. Its antigen is not known. With 3 bases removed from V and 2 bases from J, the gap between germline ends came to 11 bases. CDR1 DFQATT and CDR2 SNEGSKA come from the germline V gene (reference sequence). The CDR3 runs to 14 residues. TCRdb used MiXCR to reprocess the 5' RACE reads, holding one entry per CDR3 protein. The table includes 240,000 or so distinct CDR3 sequences, 9.5% to 15% detected once. Broader study findings: For cord blood, abundant beta clonotypes had fewer insertions, unlike memory repertoires, which showed none. The study drew conclusions from cross-sectional statistical analysis, not from following the same donors.

The same sample was also studied in work on yellow fever vaccine responses in identical twins.

Source material: memory (CD45RO+) T cells sorted from blood. This receptor was obtained from a woman between 18 and 30 years old in good health. The V call is TRBV20-1, the J call TRBJ2-1, with a tentative D call TRBD2 (5 bases). CDR3 in DNA: TGCAGTGCTAGTGCGGGTTCCGCCTACAATGAGCAGTTCTTC. Protein sequence: CSASAGSAYNEQFF.